The clone carrying this TCR beta chain appeared many times. The data stem from a study of breast tumors, draining lymph nodes, adjacent tissues. A single record per CDR3 protein comes from TCRdb applying MiXCR to the multiplex PCR reads. The sample contains 66,000 or so distinct CDR3 sequences, around 43% of which appear only once. This CDR3 comprises 15 residues. With V trimmed by 6 bases and J by 4 bases, 5 bases remained unmatched. The V gene is TRBV12-3 or TRBV12-4, the J gene TRBJ2-7, with 14 bases fitting TRBD2. This TCR derives from a female donor with breast cancer. Some clones in this sample may be carry-over from other donors' samples. Material for sequencing was breast tumor tissue. CDR3 in amino acids: CASRPGLAGEYEQYF. CDR3 DNA: TGTGCCAGCAGACCGGGACTAGCGGGAGAATACGAGCAGTACTTC.